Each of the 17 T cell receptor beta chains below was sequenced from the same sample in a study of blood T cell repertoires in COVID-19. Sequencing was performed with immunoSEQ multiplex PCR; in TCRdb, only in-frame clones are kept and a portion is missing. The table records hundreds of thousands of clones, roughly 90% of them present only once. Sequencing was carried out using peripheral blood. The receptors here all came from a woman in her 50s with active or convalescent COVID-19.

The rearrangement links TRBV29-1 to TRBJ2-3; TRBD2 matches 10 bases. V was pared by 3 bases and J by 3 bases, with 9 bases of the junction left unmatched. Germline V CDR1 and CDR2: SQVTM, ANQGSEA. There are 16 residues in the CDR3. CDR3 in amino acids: CSVDGRLAGLTDTQYF. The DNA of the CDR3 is TGCAGCGTTGATGGGAGACTAGCGGGTTTAACAGATACGCAGTATTTT.

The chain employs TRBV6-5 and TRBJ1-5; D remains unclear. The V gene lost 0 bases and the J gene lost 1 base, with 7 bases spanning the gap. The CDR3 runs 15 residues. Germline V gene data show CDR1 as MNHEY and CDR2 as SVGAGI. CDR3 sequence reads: CASSYSSGSNQPQHF. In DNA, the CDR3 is TGTGCCAGCAGTTACTCGTCGGGGAGCAATCAGCCCCAGCATTTT.

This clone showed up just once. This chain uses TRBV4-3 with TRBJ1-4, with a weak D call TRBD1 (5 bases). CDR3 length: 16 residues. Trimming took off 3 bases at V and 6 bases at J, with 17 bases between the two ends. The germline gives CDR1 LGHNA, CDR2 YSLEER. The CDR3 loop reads CASSHESGRVDEKLFF. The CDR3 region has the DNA TGCGCCAGCAGCCACGAATCGGGCAGGGTAGATGAAAAACTGTTTTTT.

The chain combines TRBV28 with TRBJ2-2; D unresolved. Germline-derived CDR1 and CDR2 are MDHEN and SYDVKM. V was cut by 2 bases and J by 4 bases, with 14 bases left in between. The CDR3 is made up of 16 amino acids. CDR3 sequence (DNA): TGTGCCAGCAGTTTACGAGGTCTGGGTGCCACCGGGGAGCTGTTTTTT. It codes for CASSLRGLGATGELFF.

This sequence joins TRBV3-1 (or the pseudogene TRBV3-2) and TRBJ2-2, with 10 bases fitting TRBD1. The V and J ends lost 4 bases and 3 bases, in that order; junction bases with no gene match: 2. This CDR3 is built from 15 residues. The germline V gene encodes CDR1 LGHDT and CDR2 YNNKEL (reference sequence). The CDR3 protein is CASSPGTGDTGELFF. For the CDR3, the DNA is TGTGCCAGCAGCCCGGGGACAGGGGACACCGGGGAGCTGTTTTTT.

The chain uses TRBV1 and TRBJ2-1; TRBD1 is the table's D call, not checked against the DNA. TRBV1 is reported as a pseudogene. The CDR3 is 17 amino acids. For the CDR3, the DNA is TGCACCAGCAGCCAAGATCGGGACAAAAAGTTTGACAATGAGCAGTTCTTC. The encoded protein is CTSSQDRDKKFDNEQFF.

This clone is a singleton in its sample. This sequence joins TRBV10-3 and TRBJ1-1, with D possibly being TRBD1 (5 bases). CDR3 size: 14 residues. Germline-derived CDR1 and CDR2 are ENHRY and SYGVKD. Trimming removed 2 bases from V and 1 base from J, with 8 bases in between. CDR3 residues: CAISEGAQNTEAFF. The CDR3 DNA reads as TGTGCCATCAGTGAGGGGGCACAGAACACTGAAGCTTTCTTT.

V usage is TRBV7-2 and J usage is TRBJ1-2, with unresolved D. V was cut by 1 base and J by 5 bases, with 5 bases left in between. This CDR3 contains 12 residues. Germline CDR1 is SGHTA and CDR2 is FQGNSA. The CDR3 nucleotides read TGTGCCAGCAGCTTAGGAGGGTATGGCTACACCTTC. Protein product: CASSLGGYGYTF.

CDR3: CASRTGTPNTEAFF. Here the CDR3 DNA reads TGTGCCAGCAGGACCGGGACACCGAACACTGAAGCTTTCTTT. V usage is TRBV25-1 and J usage is TRBJ1-1; TRBD1 might be the D (6 bases). CDR3 length: 14 amino acids. V was pared by 6 bases and J by 1 base, with 12 bases between. Germline CDR1 is MGHDK and CDR2 is SYGVNS.

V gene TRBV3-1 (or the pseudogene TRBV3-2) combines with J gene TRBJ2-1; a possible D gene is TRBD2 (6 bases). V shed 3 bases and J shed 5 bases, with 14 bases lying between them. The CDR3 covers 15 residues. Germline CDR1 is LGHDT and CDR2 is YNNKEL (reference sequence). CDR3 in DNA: TGTGCCAGCAGCCACCTCAGGACTAATAACAATGAGCAGTTCTTC. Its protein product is CASSHLRTNNNEQFF.

This CDR3 is CASSPLLGARETQYF. CDR3 nucleotides: TGTGCCAGCAGCCCACTTCTGGGGGCCCGGGAGACCCAGTACTTC. V gene TRBV7-2 combines with J gene TRBJ2-5; maybe TRBD1 (6 bases). This CDR3 has 15 residues. Germline V gene data show CDR1 as SGHTA and CDR2 as FQGNSA. V lost 5 bases and J 5 bases, leaving 18 bases between the germline ends.

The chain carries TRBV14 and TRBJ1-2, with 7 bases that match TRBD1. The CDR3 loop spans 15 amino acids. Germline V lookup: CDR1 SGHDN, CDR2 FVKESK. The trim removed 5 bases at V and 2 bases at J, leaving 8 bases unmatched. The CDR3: CASSSRTGTNYGYTF. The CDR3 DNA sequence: TGTGCCAGCAGCTCACGGACAGGTACCAACTATGGCTACACCTTC. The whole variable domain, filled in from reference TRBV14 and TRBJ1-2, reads EAGVTQFPSHSVIEKGQTVTLRCDPISGHDNLYWYRRVMGKEIKFLLHFVKESKQDESGMPNNRFLAERTGGTYSTLKVQPAELEDSGVYFCASSSRTGTNYGYTFGSGTRLTVV.

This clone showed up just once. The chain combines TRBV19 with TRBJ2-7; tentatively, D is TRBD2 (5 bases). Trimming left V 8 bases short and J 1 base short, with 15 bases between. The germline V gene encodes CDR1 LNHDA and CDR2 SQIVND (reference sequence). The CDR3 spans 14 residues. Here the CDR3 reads CASSRAGNSYEQYF. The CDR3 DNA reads TGTGCCAGTTCGAGGGCCGGTAATTCCTACGAGCAGTACTTC.

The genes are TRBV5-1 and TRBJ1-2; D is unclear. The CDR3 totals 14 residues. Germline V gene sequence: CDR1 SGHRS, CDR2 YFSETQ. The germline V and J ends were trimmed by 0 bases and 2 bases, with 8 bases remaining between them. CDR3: CASSLAGENYGYTF. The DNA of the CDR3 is TGCGCCAGCAGCTTGGCCGGGGAAAACTATGGCTACACCTTC.

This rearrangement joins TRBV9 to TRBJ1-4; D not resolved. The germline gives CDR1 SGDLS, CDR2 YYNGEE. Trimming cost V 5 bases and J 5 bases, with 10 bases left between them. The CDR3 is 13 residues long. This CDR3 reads CASSISLNEKLFF. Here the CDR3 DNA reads TGTGCCAGCAGTATTAGCTTAAATGAAAAACTGTTTTTT.

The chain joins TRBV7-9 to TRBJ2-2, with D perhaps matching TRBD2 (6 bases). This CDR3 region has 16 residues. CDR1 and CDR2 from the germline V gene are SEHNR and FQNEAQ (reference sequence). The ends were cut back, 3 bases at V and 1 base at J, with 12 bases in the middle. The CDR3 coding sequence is TGTGCCAGCAGCTTGGGCCCCGGGAGGAACACCGGGGAGCTGTTTTTT. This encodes CASSLGPGRNTGELFF.

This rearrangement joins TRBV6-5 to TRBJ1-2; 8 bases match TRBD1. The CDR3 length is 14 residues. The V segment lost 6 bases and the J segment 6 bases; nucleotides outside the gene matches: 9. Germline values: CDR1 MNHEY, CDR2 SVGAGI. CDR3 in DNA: TGTGCCAGCAGGTATATGGACAGGGTCGATGGCTACACCTTC. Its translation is CASRYMDRVDGYTF.